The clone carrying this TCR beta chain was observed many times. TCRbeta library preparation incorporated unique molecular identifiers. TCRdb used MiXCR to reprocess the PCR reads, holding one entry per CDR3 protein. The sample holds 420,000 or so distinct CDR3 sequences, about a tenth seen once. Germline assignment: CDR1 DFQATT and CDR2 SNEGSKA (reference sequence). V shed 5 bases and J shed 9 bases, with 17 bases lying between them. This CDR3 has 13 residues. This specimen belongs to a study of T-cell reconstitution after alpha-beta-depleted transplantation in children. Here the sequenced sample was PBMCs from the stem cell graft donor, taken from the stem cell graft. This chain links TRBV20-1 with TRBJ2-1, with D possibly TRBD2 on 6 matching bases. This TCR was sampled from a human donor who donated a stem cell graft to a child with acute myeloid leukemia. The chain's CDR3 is CSAGEEADGEQFF. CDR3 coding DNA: TGCAGTGCTGGGGAGGAAGCGGACGGTGAGCAGTTCTTC.